This T cell receptor (beta chain) emerged from a study of blood T cell repertoires in COVID-19. This clone is a singleton in its sample. The authors' processing: The assay estimated nucleated cells by amplifying reference gene primers. TCRdb's copy holds only in-frame clones and misses some; the assay was immunoSEQ multiplex PCR. The V and J calls and clone size were taken over from that table, and D and trimming were inferred from the DNA. This sample has fewer than 350,000 clones, with around 85% found just once. V was pared by 3 bases and J by 6 bases, with 16 bases between. CDR1 and CDR2 (germline): SGHAT, FQNNGV. The CDR3 extends over 15 amino acids.

The genes are TRBV11-2 and TRBJ2-3, with D hard to call. The receptor was isolated from a woman in her twenties or thirties who had been exposed to COVID-19. The sequenced material came from PBMCs or T cells enriched from blood (not recorded which). CDR3 nucleotide sequence: TGTGCCAGCAGCTTCCAGCATGGGCCTGTGGATACGCAGTATTTT. Amino acid sequence: CASSFQHGPVDTQYF.